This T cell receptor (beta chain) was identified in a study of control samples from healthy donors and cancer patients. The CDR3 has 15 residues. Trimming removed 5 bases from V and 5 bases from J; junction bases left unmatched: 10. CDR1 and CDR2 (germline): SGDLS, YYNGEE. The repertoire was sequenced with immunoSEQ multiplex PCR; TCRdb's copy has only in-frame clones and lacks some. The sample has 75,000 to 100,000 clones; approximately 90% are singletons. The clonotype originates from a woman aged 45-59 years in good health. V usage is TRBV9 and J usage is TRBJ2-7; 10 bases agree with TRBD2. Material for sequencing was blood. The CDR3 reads CASSASLSGRNEQYF. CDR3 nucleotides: TGTGCCAGCAGTGCTTCTCTTAGCGGGAGGAACGAGCAGTACTTC.